This T cell receptor (beta chain) is drawn from a study of T-cell memory formation after mild COVID-19. Across the whole study: Largely, TCR clusters stayed within a single donor.

Study-wide findings and caveats: Among contracting clones, CD4+ were mainly CM/EM and CD8+ enriched in EMRA. Pre-infection memory harbored some responding clones, suggesting cross-reactive memory joined.

The table lists this clonotype with a few counts. Its antigen remains unknown. UMIs and sample barcodes were carried by the TCR alpha and TCR beta cDNA libraries that 5'RACE produced using constant-segment primers. From the 5' RACE reads, TCRdb called clonotypes with MiXCR, one entry per CDR3 protein. The table lists some 50,000 distinct CDR3 sequences, about 28% of them singletons. This clonotype was obtained from a man between 18 and 29 years old who had mild COVID-19 (a few samples of this study predate the infection). Cell type and time point are not known. Sequencing used PBMCs or a T cell subset sorted from them (not recorded which).

CDR3 DNA sequence: TGCGCCAGCAGTCGTGGGACAGGCGAAACCGGGGAGCTGTTTTTT. Protein product: CASSRGTGETGELFF. This chain connects TRBV4-1 to TRBJ2-2; 8 nucleotides agree with TRBD1. The CDR3 spans 15 residues. Germline V gives CDR1 MGHRA, CDR2 YSYEKL. The ends lost 6 bases at V and 5 bases at J; junction bases unmatched: 8.